Below, 24 T cell receptor beta chains from the same sample are listed, as sequenced in a study of blood T cell repertoires in COVID-19. Sequencing used immunoSEQ multiplex PCR; TCRdb keeps in-frame clones, though not all of them. The table lists fewer than 200,000 clones, more than 75% of them singletons. The sequenced material came from peripheral blood. The receptors originated from a woman over 75 with COVID-19, enrolled during active disease.

This chain uses TRBV20-1 with TRBJ1-5; D is perhaps TRBD1 (5 bases). Germline CDR1 DFQATT, CDR2 SNEGSKA (reference sequence). This CDR3 is 14 amino acids long. Trimming cost V 3 bases and J 5 bases, with 14 bases left between them. CDR3 sequence: CSASRGGTDQPQHF. The CDR3 nucleotides read TGCAGTGCTAGTCGCGGGGGTACGGATCAGCCCCAGCATTTT.

Details on this clone: At the DNA level, this CDR3 is encoded by other sequences in the same sample as well. This chain uses TRBV28 with TRBJ2-2; 11 bases are a match to TRBD1. Germline V gene lookup returns CDR1 MDHEN and CDR2 SYDVKM. CDR3 length equals 15 residues. Losses at the gene ends were 4 bases for V and 6 bases for J; bases not matched to a gene: 4. CDR3 sequence reads: CASSSPGQGAGELFF. CDR3 bases: TGTGCCAGCAGTTCTCCGGGACAGGGGGCCGGGGAGCTGTTTTTT. The whole variable domain, remainder taken from reference TRBV28 and TRBJ2-2, is DVKVTQSSRYLVKRTGEKVFLECVQDMDHENMFWYRQDPGLGLRLIYFSYDVKMKEKGDIPEGYSVSREKKERFSLILESASTNQTSMYLCASSSPGQGAGELFFGEGSRLTVL.

The V call is TRBV2, the J call TRBJ1-1; D is uncertain. Trimming stripped 8 bases from V and 1 base from J, with 11 bases between. The length of the CDR3 is 13 residues. In germline, CDR1 is SNHLY, CDR2 FYNNEI. The CDR3 loop is CASWRLSNTEAFF. In DNA, the CDR3 is TGTGCCAGCTGGCGACTCTCGAACACTGAAGCTTTCTTT.

This chain joins TRBV15 and TRBJ2-1; 9 nucleotides match TRBD2. Germline V gene data show CDR1 as LNHNV and CDR2 as YYDKDF (reference sequence). Trimming cost V 3 bases and J 10 bases; bases outside gene matches: 10. This CDR3 is 15 amino acids long. CDR3 loop: CATSRGGRGGREQFF. Here the CDR3 DNA reads TGTGCCACCAGCAGGGGCGGGAGGGGCGGTCGGGAGCAGTTCTTC.

V and J are TRBV19 and TRBJ1-2; TRBD1 aligns across 9 bases. The germline V gene encodes CDR1 LNHDA and CDR2 SQIVND (reference sequence). Trimming removed 0 bases from V and 8 bases from J; junction bases left unmatched: 10. This CDR3 has 16 residues. CDR3 nucleotide sequence: TGTGCCAGTAGTATAGATCATCTGGGACAGGGCTCGGGCTACACCTTC. Protein sequence: CASSIDHLGQGSGYTF. Full variable domain (remainder filled in from reference TRBV19 and TRBJ1-2): DGGITQSPKYLFRKEGQNVTLSCEQNLNHDAMYWYRQDPGQGLRLIYYSQIVNDFQKGDIAEGYSVSREKKESFPLTVTSAQKNPTAFYLCASSIDHLGQGSGYTFGSGTRLTVV.

The chain combines TRBV5-8 with TRBJ1-5; D call uncertain. This CDR3 has 14 residues. The V and J ends lost 1 base and 3 bases respectively, with 8 bases between them. Germline loops: CDR1 SGHTS, CDR2 YDEGEE. CDR3 in amino acids: CASSLYAPNQPQHF. CDR3 coding DNA: TGTGCCAGCAGCTTGTACGCGCCCAATCAGCCCCAGCATTTT. The full variable domain, with the rest looked up from reference TRBV5-8 and TRBJ1-5, is EAGVTQSPTHLIKTRGQQATLRCSPISGHTSVYWYQQALGLGLQFLLWYDEGEERNRGNFPPRFSGRQFPNYSSELNVNALELEDSALYLCASSLYAPNQPQHFGDGTRLSIL.

The CDR3 is CASSTTRQGAGANVLTF. The CDR3 coding sequence is TGTGCCAGCAGCACGACGAGACAGGGGGCTGGGGCCAACGTCCTGACTTTC. The rearrangement joins TRBV7-9 to TRBJ2-6, with 9 bases identical to TRBD1. Trimming took 5 bases from V and 2 from J; bases not matched to a gene: 7. The CDR3 runs to 17 residues. Germline-derived CDR1 and CDR2 are SEHNR and FQNEAQ (reference sequence).

This chain uses TRBV13 with TRBJ1-6; D is perhaps TRBD1 (6 bases). V was cut by 3 bases and J by 7 bases, with 13 bases left in between. CDR1 and CDR2 (germline): PRHDT, FYEKMQ (reference sequence). The CDR3 covers 15 residues. The CDR3 bases are TGTGCCAGCAGCTTCGCGGGGAGGGGGAATTCACCCCTCCACTTT. Its translation: CASSFAGRGNSPLHF. Combining the CDR3 with reference TRBV13 and TRBJ1-6 gives the whole variable domain AAGVIQSPRHLIKEKRETATLKCYPIPRHDTVYWYQQGPGQDPQFLISFYEKMQSDKGSIPDRFSAQQFSDYHSELNMSSLELGDSALYFCASSFAGRGNSPLHFGNGTRLTVT.

The rearrangement joins TRBV7-2 to TRBJ1-3; D not certain. Germline V gene lookup returns CDR1 SGHTA and CDR2 FQGNSA. The CDR3 runs 14 residues. The V and J ends lost 4 bases and 3 bases respectively, with 10 bases between them. The CDR3 reads CASSSGSGGNTIYF. The CDR3 region has the DNA TGTGCCAGCAGCTCGGGGTCGGGTGGAAACACCATATATTTT.

The V call is TRBV19, the J call TRBJ1-4; 7 nucleotides line up with TRBD1. This CDR3 is 12 amino acids long. Germline V CDR1 and CDR2: LNHDA, SQIVND (reference sequence). Germline trimming cut 7 bases from V and 8 bases from J; bases unmatched to any gene: 4. This CDR3 is CASTTGDEKLFF. The CDR3 DNA is TGTGCCAGTACAACAGGGGACGAAAAACTGTTTTTT.

This clone was seen a handful of times. The rearrangement uses TRBV6-6 and TRBJ2-3; perhaps TRBD2 as D (6 bases). The CDR3 loop spans 14 amino acids. Trimming stripped 6 bases from V and 5 bases from J, with 15 bases between. Germline V lookup: CDR1 MNHNY, CDR2 SVGAGI (reference sequence). CDR3 DNA sequence: TGTGCCAGCAGCCTAGCGAGGTTCCAAGATACGCAGTATTTT. Protein sequence: CASSLARFQDTQYF.

The V gene is TRBV29-1, the J gene TRBJ2-3; D might be TRBD2 (5 bases). CDR1 is SQVTM and CDR2 is ANQGSEA in the germline V gene. This CDR3 has 16 amino acids. Trimming took 4 bases from V and 6 from J, leaving 23 bases between them. The CDR3 nucleotides are TGCAGCGTTGTCCCTAGCCTAGCCGCCATCATGGATACGCAGTATTTT. It specifies CSVVPSLAAIMDTQYF.

This clone was recorded a few times. The chain combines TRBV27 with TRBJ1-2; 7 nucleotides line up with TRBD1. CDR3 size: 15 residues. With 5 bases clipped from V and 6 bases from J, the junction kept 12 bases outside the gene matches. Germline V CDR1 and CDR2: MNHEY, SMNVEV (reference sequence). The CDR3 sequence is CASSALDREWNGYTF. The CDR3 coding sequence is TGTGCCAGCAGTGCGCTCGACAGGGAATGGAATGGCTACACCTTC.

CDR3 bases: TGTGCCAGCAGCGAGGGGCCACAGGCGTTCTACGAGCAGTACTTC. As protein: CASSEGPQAFYEQYF. V usage is TRBV9 and J usage is TRBJ2-7; possibly TRBD1 for D (5 bases). There are 15 residues in the CDR3. V lost 3 bases, J lost 3 bases, and 16 bases lay in between. Germline values: CDR1 SGDLS, CDR2 YYNGEE. Combining the CDR3 with reference TRBV9 and TRBJ2-7 gives the whole variable domain DSGVTQTPKHLITATGQRVTLRCSPRSGDLSVYWYQQSLDQGLQFLIQYYNGEERAKGNILERFSAQQFPDLHSELNLSSLELGDSALYFCASSEGPQAFYEQYFGPGTRLTVT.

The chain joins TRBV5-1 to TRBJ2-2; D ambiguous. Deletions cut 0 bases from V and 7 bases from J, with 10 bases between. Per germline, CDR1 SGHRS and CDR2 YFSETQ. This CDR3 contains 14 residues. The CDR3 nucleotides read TGCGCCAGCAGCTTGGGGGTGCAGGTCGGGGAGCTGTTTTTT. Its protein product is CASSLGVQVGELFF.

This chain's CDR3 is CASSHSGRTGELFF. In DNA, the CDR3 is TGTGCCAGCAGCCATAGCGGGAGGACCGGGGAGCTGTTTTTT. V and J are TRBV6-2 or TRBV6-3 and TRBJ2-2; 10 bases are a match to TRBD2. This CDR3 has 14 residues. The trim removed 6 bases at V and 5 bases at J, leaving 3 bases unmatched. From germline, CDR1 is MNHEY and CDR2 SVGEGT.

Only one count was recorded for this clone. This chain joins TRBV12-3 or TRBV12-4 and TRBJ1-5; D might be TRBD1 (5 bases). V lost 8 bases and J 16 bases, leaving 24 bases between the germline ends. The CDR3 is made up of 13 amino acids. Here the CDR3 reads CASSTFKDSPDHF. CDR3 nucleotides: TGTGCCAGCTCGACGTTTAAAGACAGTCCGGATCATTTT.

This chain joins TRBV19 and TRBJ1-4, with no clear D. Per germline, CDR1 LNHDA and CDR2 SQIVND (reference sequence). The germline V and J ends were trimmed by 6 bases and 12 bases, with 20 bases remaining between them. This CDR3 comprises 14 residues. This CDR3 reads CASREMWYLGELFF. The CDR3 bases are TGTGCCAGTAGGGAAATGTGGTATCTCGGGGAACTGTTTTTT. The complete variable domain, with remaining parts taken from reference TRBV19 and TRBJ1-4, reads DGGITQSPKYLFRKEGQNVTLSCEQNLNHDAMYWYRQDPGQGLRLIYYSQIVNDFQKGDIAEGYSVSREKKESFPLTVTSAQKNPTAFYLCASREMWYLGELFFGSGTQLSVL.

The V call is TRBV28, the J call TRBJ2-2; perhaps TRBD2 as D (6 bases). Germline V gene data show CDR1 as MDHEN and CDR2 as SYDVKM. V lost 7 bases and J 1 base, leaving 7 bases between the germline ends. The CDR3 sequence is 13 residues long. CDR3 bases: TGTGCCAGCACCGGGAGGAACACCGGGGAGCTGTTTTTT. Protein product: CASTGRNTGELFF.

The chain combines TRBV6-2 or TRBV6-3 with TRBJ2-5; 9 bases match TRBD1. This CDR3 spans 15 amino acids. Germline CDR1 MNHEY, CDR2 SVGEGT. V was pared by 5 bases and J by 5 bases, with 9 bases of the junction left unmatched. CDR3 nucleotides: TGTGCCAGCAGTACCTACAGGGGGCTTGAGGAGACCCAGTACTTC. Its translation is CASSTYRGLEETQYF.

The J gene is TRBJ2-7, the V gene TRBV11-2; D possibly corresponds to TRBD2 (5 bases). Per the germline V gene, CDR1 is SGHAT and CDR2 is FQNNGV. The CDR3 runs to 16 residues. Trimming cost V 0 bases and J 0 bases, with 12 bases left between them. The CDR3 is CASSLDLFAGSYEQYF. DNA for the CDR3: TGTGCCAGCAGCTTAGATTTATTCGCGGGCTCCTACGAGCAGTACTTC.

This rearrangement joins TRBV7-2 to TRBJ1-4; 8 nucleotides line up with TRBD1. The J segment lost 8 bases and the V segment lost 5 bases, leaving 7 bases of the junction unmatched. This CDR3 is built from 14 residues. Germline V gene sequence: CDR1 SGHTA, CDR2 FQGNSA. DNA of the CDR3: TGTGCCAGCAGCCGGACAGGGATTAACGAAAAACTGTTTTTT. Amino acid sequence: CASSRTGINEKLFF.

The chain uses TRBV5-1 and TRBJ2-3; possibly TRBD2 for D (6 bases). The length of the CDR3 is 15 residues. V was cut by 0 bases and J by 6 bases, with 14 bases left in between. Germline CDR1 reads SGHRS; CDR2 reads YFSETQ. In DNA, the CDR3 is TGCGCCAGCAGCTTGGGGCGGGACCCCTTGGATACGCAGTATTTT. Its protein product is CASSLGRDPLDTQYF.

The CDR3 DNA follows: TGCGCCAGCAGCTTGGATCTCTACGAGCAGTACTTC. As protein: CASSLDLYEQYF. The genes are TRBV5-1 and TRBJ2-7, with D hard to call. CDR1 is SGHRS and CDR2 is YFSETQ in the germline V gene. The V gene lost 0 bases and the J gene lost 3 bases, with 4 bases spanning the gap. The CDR3 consists of 12 residues.